This TCR beta chain was recorded in a study of blood T cells in healthy people across ages. CDR3 length: 13 residues. The V and J ends lost 2 bases and 5 bases respectively, with 9 bases between them. Germline V gives CDR1 MNHNY, CDR2 SVGAGI (reference sequence). In the case of this clonotype: The antigen is unknown.

The draw of peripheral blood yielded around 10 milliliters from each donor. Points from the study as a whole: While age rose, TCR beta diversity per million T cells dropped in a roughly linear way. Compared with aged donors, long-lived donors showed fewer expanded clones, suggesting selection.

PCR was performed a second time for about 7 to 12 cycles using a sample-barcoded 5' primer and a J-beta primer mix. Every cDNA was tagged by a template-switch adaptor with 12 random nucleotides. One entry per CDR3 protein results from TCRdb running MiXCR on the 5' RACE reads. The table records some 690,000 distinct CDR3 sequences, approximately 22% of them present only once. The chain carries TRBV6-6 and TRBJ2-5, with D unclear. Sequencing was carried out using blood. This TCR was recovered from a man in his sixties or seventies in good health. Here the CDR3 reads CASSYGSVETQYF. The CDR3 DNA reads as TGTGCCAGCAGTTACGGATCCGTGGAGACCCAGTACTTC.